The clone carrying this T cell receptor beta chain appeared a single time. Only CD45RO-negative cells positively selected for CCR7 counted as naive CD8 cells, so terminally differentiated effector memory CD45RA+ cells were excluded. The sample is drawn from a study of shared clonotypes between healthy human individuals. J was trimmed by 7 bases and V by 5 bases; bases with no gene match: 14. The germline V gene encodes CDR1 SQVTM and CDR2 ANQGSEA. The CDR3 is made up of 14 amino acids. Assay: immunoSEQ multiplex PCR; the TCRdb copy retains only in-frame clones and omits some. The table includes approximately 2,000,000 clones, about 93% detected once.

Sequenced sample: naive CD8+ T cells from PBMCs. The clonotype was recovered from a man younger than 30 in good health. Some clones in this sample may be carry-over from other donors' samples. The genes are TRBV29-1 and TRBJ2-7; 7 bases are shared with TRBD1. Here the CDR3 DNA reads TGCAGCGTTACAATAGGGGGCTTTCAGTGGGAGCAGTACTTC. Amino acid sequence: CSVTIGGFQWEQYF.